The rows below give T cell receptor beta chains drawn from one sample of a study of T cell responses to AZD1222 COVID-19 vaccine. The repertoire was sequenced with immunoSEQ multiplex PCR; TCRdb's copy has only in-frame clones and lacks some. The table includes 120,000 or so clones, around 90% detected once. Sample: peripheral blood, taken on day 0 of AZD1222 vaccination. These receptor sequences come from an adult in good health. The CDR3 runs from the conserved cysteine through the conserved F or W. Fields, in order: J gene, V gene, CDR3 protein.

J gene: TRBJ2-4
V gene: TRBV7-3
CDR3 protein: CASSPGGNNIQYF

J gene: TRBJ2-7
V gene: TRBV10-2
CDR3 protein: CASRDLVGASYEQYF

J gene: TRBJ1-2
V gene: TRBV4-3
CDR3 protein: CASSRRQGLAYGYTF

J gene: TRBJ2-3
V gene: TRBV11-3
CDR3 protein: CASSLLSIAWHTDTQYF

J gene: TRBJ2-7
V gene: TRBV29-1
CDR3 protein: CSGWGQGLEEYF

J gene: TRBJ2-3
V gene: TRBV11-2
CDR3 protein: CASSLSGVRTDTQYF

J gene: TRBJ1-5
V gene: TRBV7-7
CDR3 protein: CASSPKFKTGRGQPQHF

J gene: TRBJ1-1
V gene: TRBV12-3/TRBV12-4
CDR3 protein: CASSFMGGEAFF

J gene: TRBJ1-5
V gene: TRBV6-2/TRBV6-3
CDR3 protein: CASSYPLQGGLEPQHF

J gene: TRBJ2-7
V gene: TRBV10-1
CDR3 protein: CASSEGEGVSYEQYF

J gene: TRBJ1-1
V gene: TRBV19
CDR3 protein: CASSIGSTGYTEAFF

J gene: TRBJ1-1
V gene: TRBV28
CDR3 protein: CASSSWGRLEAFF

J gene: TRBJ1-1
V gene: TRBV11-1
CDR3 protein: CASSFWGGTEAFF

J gene: TRBJ1-4
V gene: TRBV10-1
CDR3 protein: CASSDSGRNNEKLFF

J gene: TRBJ2-1
V gene: TRBV9
CDR3 protein: CASSVDSGEQFF

J gene: TRBJ1-1
V gene: TRBV25-1
CDR3 protein: CASSETGRMNTEAFF

J gene: TRBJ2-4
V gene: TRBV30
CDR3 protein: CAWSRLLAKNIQYF

J gene: TRBJ1-5
V gene: TRBV12-3/TRBV12-4
CDR3 protein: CASHSGGQPQHF

J gene: TRBJ1-4
V gene: TRBV3-1/TRBV3-2
CDR3 protein: CASQSTTNEKLFF

J gene: TRBJ2-1
V gene: TRBV5-1
CDR3 protein: CASSEGALDWSNEQFF

J gene: TRBJ2-5
V gene: TRBV12-5
CDR3 protein: CASGLVSKDRGHQETQYF

J gene: TRBJ1-1
V gene: TRBV30
CDR3 protein: CAWSHTAGAEAFF

J gene: TRBJ1-2
V gene: TRBV6-5
CDR3 protein: CASSYGDWGVGYTF

J gene: TRBJ1-1
V gene: TRBV4-3
CDR3 protein: CASSQDRAGGTEAFF

J gene: TRBJ1-2
V gene: TRBV11-2
CDR3 protein: CASSLDRGGGYTF

J gene: TRBJ2-7
V gene: TRBV19
CDR3 protein: CASSISAGQGVYEQYF

J gene: TRBJ2-5
V gene: TRBV9
CDR3 protein: CASSVAPGGRETQYF

J gene: TRBJ1-5
V gene: TRBV24-1
CDR3 protein: CATSVGDSQPQHF

J gene: TRBJ2-2
V gene: TRBV4-1
CDR3 protein: CASSQYASTGELFF

J gene: TRBJ2-7
V gene: TRBV5-1
CDR3 protein: CASSLVLAGAINEQYF

J gene: TRBJ1-1
V gene: TRBV6-5
CDR3 protein: CASSYSEELVAFF

J gene: TRBJ2-7
V gene: TRBV4-1
CDR3 protein: CASSFGTSGFYEQYF

J gene: TRBJ1-2
V gene: TRBV24-1
CDR3 protein: CATSDATGAGLNYGYTF

J gene: TRBJ2-7
V gene: TRBV27
CDR3 protein: CASSFHRATPGEQYF

J gene: TRBJ2-5
V gene: TRBV30
CDR3 protein: CAWSTSGQETQYF

J gene: TRBJ1-1
V gene: TRBV7-2
CDR3 protein: CASSLAPPPNTEAFF

J gene: TRBJ2-7
V gene: TRBV2
CDR3 protein: CASSVSSEQYF

J gene: TRBJ2-7
V gene: TRBV14
CDR3 protein: CASSRQPTAEGEQYF

J gene: TRBJ2-2
V gene: TRBV4-3
CDR3 protein: CASSHGGAAGELFF

J gene: TRBJ1-4
V gene: TRBV28
CDR3 protein: CASSLWRGLEKLFF

J gene: TRBJ1-2
V gene: TRBV7-9
CDR3 protein: CASSLTGGFGYTF

J gene: TRBJ2-7
V gene: TRBV11-3
CDR3 protein: CASSPILFPDKNEQYF

J gene: TRBJ2-3
V gene: TRBV7-9
CDR3 protein: CASSITSGRADTQYF

J gene: TRBJ1-1
V gene: TRBV3-1/TRBV3-2
CDR3 protein: CASSQGGAWSEAFF

J gene: TRBJ2-1
V gene: TRBV7-3
CDR3 protein: CASSLNAGQHYNEQFF

J gene: TRBJ1-1
V gene: TRBV10-3
CDR3 protein: CAIRDRVNTEAFF

J gene: TRBJ1-6
V gene: TRBV19
CDR3 protein: CASRNDRNLLNSPLHF

J gene: TRBJ2-1
V gene: TRBV6-2/TRBV6-3
CDR3 protein: CASSSLAVYNEQFF

J gene: TRBJ1-6
V gene: TRBV11-3
CDR3 protein: CASSLEVGTSLGSYNSPLHF

J gene: TRBJ2-2
V gene: TRBV7-3
CDR3 protein: CASSLTGGPGTGELFF

J gene: TRBJ2-1
V gene: TRBV7-8
CDR3 protein: CASRTTAGGRTRLYNEQFF

J gene: TRBJ2-1
V gene: TRBV5-4
CDR3 protein: CASSAPWGNEQFF

J gene: TRBJ1-5
V gene: TRBV19
CDR3 protein: CASSGRTGSNQPQHF